The entry below gives a single TCR beta chain sequence along with its context. Antigen specificity is unknown. The data are from a study of T cells after yellow fever vaccination. Germline V CDR1 and CDR2: DFQATT, SNEGSKA (reference sequence). Deletions cut 5 bases from V and 6 bases from J, with 10 bases between. This CDR3 spans 12 amino acids. General study points: Post-booster repertoires again held most primary-vaccination clones (about 96% CD4, roughly 88% CD8).

TCRdb itself ran the 5' RACE reads through MiXCR, one entry per CDR3 protein. The data show nearly 550,000 distinct CDR3 sequences, under 25% seen once. Here the sequenced sample was PBMCs, taken 15 days after the yellow fever booster vaccination. The chain has TRBV20-1 and TRBJ2-2; a possible D gene is TRBD1 (6 bases). The clonotype comes from a man aged 30-40 years who received the YFV17D yellow fever vaccine. Written as DNA, the CDR3 is TGCAGTGCTTATTCAGGGGCCGGGGAGCTGTTTTTT. The encoded protein is CSAYSGAGELFF.